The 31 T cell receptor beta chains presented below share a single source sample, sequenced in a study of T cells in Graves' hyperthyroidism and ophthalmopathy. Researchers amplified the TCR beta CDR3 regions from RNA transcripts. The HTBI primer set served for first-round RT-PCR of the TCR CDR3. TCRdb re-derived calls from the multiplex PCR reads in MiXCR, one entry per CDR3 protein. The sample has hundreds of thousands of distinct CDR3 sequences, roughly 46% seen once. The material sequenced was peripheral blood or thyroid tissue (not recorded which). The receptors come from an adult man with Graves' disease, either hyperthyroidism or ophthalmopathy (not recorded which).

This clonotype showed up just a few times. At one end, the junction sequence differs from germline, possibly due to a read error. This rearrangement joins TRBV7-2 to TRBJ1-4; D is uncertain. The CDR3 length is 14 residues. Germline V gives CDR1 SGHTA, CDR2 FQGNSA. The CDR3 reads CASSLVAIDEKLFF. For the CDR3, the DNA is TGTGCCAGCAGTTTAGTAGCGATTGATGAAAAACTGTTTTTT.

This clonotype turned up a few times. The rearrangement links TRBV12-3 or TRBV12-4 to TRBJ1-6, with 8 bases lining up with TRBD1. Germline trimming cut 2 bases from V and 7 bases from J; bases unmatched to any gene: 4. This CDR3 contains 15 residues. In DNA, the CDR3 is TGTGCCAGCAGTTTAAGACAGGGGCAGAATTCACCCCTCCACTTT. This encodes CASSLRQGQNSPLHF.

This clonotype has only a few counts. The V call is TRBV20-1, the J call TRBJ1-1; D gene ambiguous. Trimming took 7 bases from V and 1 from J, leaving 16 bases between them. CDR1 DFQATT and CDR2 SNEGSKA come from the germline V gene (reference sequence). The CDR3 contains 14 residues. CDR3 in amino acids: CSGSAANKNTEAFF. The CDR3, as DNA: TGCAGTGGTTCGGCAGCTAACAAGAACACTGAAGCTTTCTTT.

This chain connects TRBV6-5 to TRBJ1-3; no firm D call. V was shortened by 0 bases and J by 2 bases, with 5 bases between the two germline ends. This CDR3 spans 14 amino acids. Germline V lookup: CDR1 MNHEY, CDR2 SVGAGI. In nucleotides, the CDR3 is TGTGCCAGCAGTTACTCTTGGGCTGGAAACACCATATATTTT. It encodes CASSYSWAGNTIYF.

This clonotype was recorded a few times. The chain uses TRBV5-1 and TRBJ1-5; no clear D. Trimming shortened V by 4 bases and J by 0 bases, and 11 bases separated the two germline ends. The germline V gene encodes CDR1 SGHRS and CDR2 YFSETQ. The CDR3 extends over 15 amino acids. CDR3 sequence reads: CASSLWGNSNQPQHF. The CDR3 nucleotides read TGCGCCAGCAGCCTGTGGGGAAATAGCAATCAGCCCCAGCATTTT.

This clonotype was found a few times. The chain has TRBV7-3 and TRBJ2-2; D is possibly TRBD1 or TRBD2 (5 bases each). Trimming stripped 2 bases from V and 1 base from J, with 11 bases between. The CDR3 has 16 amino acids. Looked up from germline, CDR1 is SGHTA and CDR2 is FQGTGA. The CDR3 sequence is CASSLWGGLNTGELFF. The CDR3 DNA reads TGTGCCAGCAGCTTATGGGGCGGGTTGAACACCGGGGAGCTGTTTTTT.

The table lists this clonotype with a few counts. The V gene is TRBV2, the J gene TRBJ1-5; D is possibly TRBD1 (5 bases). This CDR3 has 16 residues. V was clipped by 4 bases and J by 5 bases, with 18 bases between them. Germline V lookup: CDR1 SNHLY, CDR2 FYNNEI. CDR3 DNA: TGTGCCAGCAGTGTTAGTATGGGGCAGGGCTATCAGCCCCAGCATTTT. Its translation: CASSVSMGQGYQPQHF.

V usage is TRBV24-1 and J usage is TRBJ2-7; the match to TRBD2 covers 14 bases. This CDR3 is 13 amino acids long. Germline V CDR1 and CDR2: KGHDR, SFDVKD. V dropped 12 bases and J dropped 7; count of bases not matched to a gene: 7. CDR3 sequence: CAAGTSGSNEQYF. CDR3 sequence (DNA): TGTGCCGCAGGGACTAGCGGGAGCAATGAGCAGTACTTC.

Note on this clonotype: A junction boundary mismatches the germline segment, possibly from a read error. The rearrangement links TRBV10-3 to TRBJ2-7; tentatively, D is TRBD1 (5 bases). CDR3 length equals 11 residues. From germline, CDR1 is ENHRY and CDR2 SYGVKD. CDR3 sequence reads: CASSEDLTEHF. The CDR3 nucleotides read TGTGCCAGCAGTGAAGACTTGACAGAGCACTTC.

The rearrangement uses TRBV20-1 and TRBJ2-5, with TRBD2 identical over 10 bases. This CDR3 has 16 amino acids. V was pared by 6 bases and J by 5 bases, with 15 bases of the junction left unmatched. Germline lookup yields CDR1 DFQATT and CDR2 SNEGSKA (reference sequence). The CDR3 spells CSAEPGLAMLLETQYF. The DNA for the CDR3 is TGCAGTGCCGAACCGGGACTAGCGATGCTTCTCGAGACCCAGTACTTC.

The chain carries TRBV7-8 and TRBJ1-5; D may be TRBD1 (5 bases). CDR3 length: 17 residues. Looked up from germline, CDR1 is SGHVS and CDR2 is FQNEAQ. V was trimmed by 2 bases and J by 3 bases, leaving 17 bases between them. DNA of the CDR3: TGTGCCAGCAGCTTATTAGTCCACAGGCGAAACAATCAGCCCCAGCATTTT. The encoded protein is CASSLLVHRRNNQPQHF.

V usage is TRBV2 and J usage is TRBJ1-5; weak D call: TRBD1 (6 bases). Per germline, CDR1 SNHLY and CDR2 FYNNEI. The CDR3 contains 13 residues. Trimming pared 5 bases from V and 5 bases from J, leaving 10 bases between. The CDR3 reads CASSYYRDQPQHF. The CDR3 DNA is TGTGCCAGCAGTTACTACAGGGATCAGCCCCAGCATTTT.

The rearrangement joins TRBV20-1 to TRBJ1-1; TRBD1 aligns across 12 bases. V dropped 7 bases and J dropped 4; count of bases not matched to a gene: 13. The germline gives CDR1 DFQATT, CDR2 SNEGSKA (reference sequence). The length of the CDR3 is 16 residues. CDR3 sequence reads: CSVFGRDRGPGTEAFF. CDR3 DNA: TGCAGTGTCTTTGGGCGGGACAGGGGGCCTGGCACTGAAGCTTTCTTT.

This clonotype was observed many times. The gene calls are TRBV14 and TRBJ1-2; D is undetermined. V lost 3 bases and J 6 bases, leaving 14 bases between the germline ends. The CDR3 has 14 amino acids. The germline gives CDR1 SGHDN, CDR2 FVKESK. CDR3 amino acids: CASSQLGLVHGYTF. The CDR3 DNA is TGTGCCAGCAGCCAGCTCGGGCTCGTACATGGCTACACCTTC.

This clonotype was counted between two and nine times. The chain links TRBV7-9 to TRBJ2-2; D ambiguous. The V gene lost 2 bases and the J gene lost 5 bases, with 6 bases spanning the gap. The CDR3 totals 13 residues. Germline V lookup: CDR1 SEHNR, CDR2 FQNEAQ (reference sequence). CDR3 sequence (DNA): TGTGCCAGCAGCTTATTTTTAACCGGGGAGCTGTTTTTT. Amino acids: CASSLFLTGELFF. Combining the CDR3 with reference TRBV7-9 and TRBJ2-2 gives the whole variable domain DTGVSQNPRHKITKRGQNVTFRCDPISEHNRLYWYRQTLGQGPEFLTYFQNEAQLEKSRLLSDRFSAERPKGSFSTLEIQRTEQGDSAMYLCASSLFLTGELFFGEGSRLTVL.

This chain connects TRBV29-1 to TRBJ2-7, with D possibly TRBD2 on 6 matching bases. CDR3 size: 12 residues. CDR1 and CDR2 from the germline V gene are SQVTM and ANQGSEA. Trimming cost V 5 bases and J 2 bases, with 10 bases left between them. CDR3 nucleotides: TGCAGCGTTCAAGCGGGCCCCTACGAGCAGTACTTC. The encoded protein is CSVQAGPYEQYF.

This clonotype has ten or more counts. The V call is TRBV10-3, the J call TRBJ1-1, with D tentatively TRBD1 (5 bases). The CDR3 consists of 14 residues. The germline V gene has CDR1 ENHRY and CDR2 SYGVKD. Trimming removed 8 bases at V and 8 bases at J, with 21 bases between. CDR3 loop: CAIGQVAGTHEAFF. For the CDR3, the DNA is TGTGCCATCGGACAAGTGGCAGGGACCCACGAAGCTTTCTTT.

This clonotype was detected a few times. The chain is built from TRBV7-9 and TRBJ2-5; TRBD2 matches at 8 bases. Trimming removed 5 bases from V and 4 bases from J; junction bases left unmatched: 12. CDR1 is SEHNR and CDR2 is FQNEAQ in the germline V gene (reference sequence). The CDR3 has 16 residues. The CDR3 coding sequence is TGTGCCAGCAGCCATCCGTGGCGGGGGGAGGGAGAGACCCAGTACTTC. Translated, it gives CASSHPWRGEGETQYF.

The CDR3 region has the DNA TGCAGCGCGAGTGACAGGGCTTATAGCAATCAGCCCCAGCATTTT. Amino acids: CSASDRAYSNQPQHF. This rearrangement joins TRBV29-1 to TRBJ1-5, with 7 positions matching TRBD1. CDR3 length equals 15 residues. V dropped 7 bases and J dropped 0; count of bases not matched to a gene: 9. Germline-derived CDR1 and CDR2 are SQVTM and ANQGSEA.

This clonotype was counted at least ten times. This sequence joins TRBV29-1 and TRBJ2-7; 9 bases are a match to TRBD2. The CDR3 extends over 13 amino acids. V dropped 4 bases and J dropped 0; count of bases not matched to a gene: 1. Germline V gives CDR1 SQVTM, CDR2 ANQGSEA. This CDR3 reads CSVGLAVSYEQYF. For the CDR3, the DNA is TGCAGCGTTGGACTAGCGGTCTCCTACGAGCAGTACTTC.

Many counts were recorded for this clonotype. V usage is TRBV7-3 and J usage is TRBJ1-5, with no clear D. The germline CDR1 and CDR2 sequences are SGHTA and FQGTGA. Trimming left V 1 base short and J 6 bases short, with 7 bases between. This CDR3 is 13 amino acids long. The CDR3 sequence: CASSLMAGQPQHF. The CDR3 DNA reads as TGTGCCAGCAGCTTAATGGCTGGTCAGCCCCAGCATTTT.

Here the CDR3 reads CARDRRDYGYTF. The CDR3 DNA sequence: TGTGCTAGAGATCGAAGGGACTATGGCTACACCTTC. V is TRBV25-1 and J is TRBJ1-2, with D unresolved. The CDR3 spans 12 residues. Per germline, CDR1 MGHDK and CDR2 SYGVNS.

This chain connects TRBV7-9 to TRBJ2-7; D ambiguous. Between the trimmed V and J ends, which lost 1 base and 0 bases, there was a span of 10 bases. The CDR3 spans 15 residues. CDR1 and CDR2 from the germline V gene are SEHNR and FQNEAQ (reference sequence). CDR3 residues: CASSLEVGYSYEQYF. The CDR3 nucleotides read TGTGCCAGCAGCTTAGAGGTAGGGTACTCCTACGAGCAGTACTTC.

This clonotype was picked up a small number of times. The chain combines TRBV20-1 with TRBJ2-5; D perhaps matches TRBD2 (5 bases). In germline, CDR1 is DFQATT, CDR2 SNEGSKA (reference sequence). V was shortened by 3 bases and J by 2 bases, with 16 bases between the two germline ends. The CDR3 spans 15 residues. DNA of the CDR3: TGCAGTGCTAGCTGGACTCGGGGTGGGCAAGAGACCCAGTACTTC. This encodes CSASWTRGGQETQYF.

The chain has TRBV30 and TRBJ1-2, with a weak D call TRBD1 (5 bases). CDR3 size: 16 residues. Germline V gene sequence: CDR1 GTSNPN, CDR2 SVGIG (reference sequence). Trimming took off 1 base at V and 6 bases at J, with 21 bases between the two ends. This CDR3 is CAWSETGTGWENGYTF. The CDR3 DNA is TGTGCCTGGAGTGAAACCGGGACCGGATGGGAAAATGGCTACACCTTC.

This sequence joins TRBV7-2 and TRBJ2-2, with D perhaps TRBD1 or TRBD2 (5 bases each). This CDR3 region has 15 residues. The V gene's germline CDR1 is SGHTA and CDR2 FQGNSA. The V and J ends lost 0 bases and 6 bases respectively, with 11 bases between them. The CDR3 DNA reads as TGTGCCAGCAGCTTAGCGGGGGTGGGTTCCGGGGAGCTGTTTTTT. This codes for CASSLAGVGSGELFF.

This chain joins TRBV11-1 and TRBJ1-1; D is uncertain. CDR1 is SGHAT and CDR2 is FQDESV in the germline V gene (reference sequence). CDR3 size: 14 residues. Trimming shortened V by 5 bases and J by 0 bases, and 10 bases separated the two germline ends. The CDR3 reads CASSRARMNTEAFF. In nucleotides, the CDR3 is TGTGCCAGCAGCCGTGCCAGGATGAACACTGAAGCTTTCTTT. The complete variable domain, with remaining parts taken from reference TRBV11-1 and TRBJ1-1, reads EAEVAQSPRYKITEKSQAVAFWCDPISGHATLYWYRQILGQGPELLVQFQDESVVDDSQLPKDRFSAERLKGVDSTLKIQPAELGDSAMYLCASSRARMNTEAFFGQGTRLTVV.

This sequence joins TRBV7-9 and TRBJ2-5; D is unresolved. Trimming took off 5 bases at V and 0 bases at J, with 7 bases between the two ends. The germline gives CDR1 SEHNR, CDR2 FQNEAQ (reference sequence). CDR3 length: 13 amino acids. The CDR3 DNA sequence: TGTGCCAGCAGCCACCTGTACCAAGAGACCCAGTACTTC. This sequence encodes CASSHLYQETQYF. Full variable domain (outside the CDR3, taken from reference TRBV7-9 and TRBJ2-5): DTGVSQNPRHKITKRGQNVTFRCDPISEHNRLYWYRQTLGQGPEFLTYFQNEAQLEKSRLLSDRFSAERPKGSFSTLEIQRTEQGDSAMYLCASSHLYQETQYFGPGTRLLVL.

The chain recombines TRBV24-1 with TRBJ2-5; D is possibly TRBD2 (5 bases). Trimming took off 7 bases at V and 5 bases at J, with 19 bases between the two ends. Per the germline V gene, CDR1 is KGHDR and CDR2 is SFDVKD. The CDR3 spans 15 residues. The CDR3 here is CATSQTPGRGETQYF. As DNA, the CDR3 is TGTGCCACCAGCCAGACACCCGGGCGAGGGGAGACCCAGTACTTC.

In nucleotides, the CDR3 is TGTGCCACCAGTGACACGACAGAGGAGACCCAGTACTTC. Translating it yields CATSDTTEETQYF. V and J are TRBV24-1 and TRBJ2-5, with TRBD1 as a possible D gene (5 bases). V was pared by 4 bases and J by 5 bases, with 10 bases between. This CDR3 is 13 amino acids long. The germline gives CDR1 KGHDR, CDR2 SFDVKD.

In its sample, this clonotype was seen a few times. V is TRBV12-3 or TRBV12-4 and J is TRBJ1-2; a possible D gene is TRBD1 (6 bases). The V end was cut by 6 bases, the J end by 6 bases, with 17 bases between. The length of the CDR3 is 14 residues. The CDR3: CASRPTGTNNGYTF. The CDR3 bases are TGTGCCAGCAGACCAACCGGGACAAATAATGGCTACACCTTC.